This TCR beta chain was recorded in a study of shared T cell receptors in the human thymus. This CDR3 region has 16 residues. CDR1 and CDR2 (germline): LGHNA, YNFKEQ. V trimming: 0 bases; J trimming: 3 bases; junction bases outside the gene matches: 4. Sequenced by immunoSEQ multiplex PCR; TCRdb stores in-frame clones only, minus some. Found here are roughly 700,000 clones, around 87% of them singletons; the top ten hold about 0.01%. A single count supports this clone. In addition, the sample was reused for a study of human thymus T cells. That report adds: Having corrective surgery for congenital heart defects, healthy Finnish infants were the ones who donated. Resections from corrective heart surgery provided thymus tissue. Usage of V and J genes appeared biased in thymic and blood repertoires. What related research reported was that thymic repertoires overlapped highly among unrelated individuals.

J is TRBJ2-3 and V is TRBV4-2, with TRBD1 identical over 9 bases. This clonotype was sampled from a boy younger than two with a congenital heart defect. The specimen sequenced was thymocytes. CDR3 sequence: CASSQDHRGRTDTQYF. The CDR3 DNA is TGTGCCAGCAGCCAAGATCACAGGGGGCGTACAGATACGCAGTATTTT.